These 24 T cell receptor beta chains came from one sample sequenced in a study of blood T cell repertoires in COVID-19. Generated by immunoSEQ multiplex PCR, the TCRdb table keeps only in-frame clones and is missing some. The table has about 140,000 clones, 70% to 90% seen once. The material sequenced was peripheral blood. These receptors were taken from a woman in her sixties with acute or convalescent COVID-19.

This clone was recorded once. The rearrangement uses TRBV25-1 and TRBJ2-1, with TRBD1 as a possible D gene (5 bases). The germline gives CDR1 MGHDK, CDR2 SYGVNS. V was pared by 1 base and J by 4 bases, with 11 bases between. This CDR3 has 15 residues. The CDR3 reads CASSEWQGTYNEQFF. CDR3 in DNA: TGTGCCAGCAGTGAATGGCAGGGTACTTACAATGAGCAGTTCTTC.

The chain links TRBV6-5 to TRBJ1-1, with 7 nucleotides matching TRBD1. The germline gives CDR1 MNHEY, CDR2 SVGAGI. The CDR3 is 13 amino acids. Unmatched junction bases numbered 6, after V lost 11 bases and J lost 0 bases. The CDR3 DNA sequence: TGTGCCGTTTCACAGGGGATGAACACTGAAGCTTTCTTT. Translation: CAVSQGMNTEAFF.

Within the sample, this clone is medium-sized. This sequence joins TRBV4-1 and TRBJ1-2, with unresolved D. The CDR3 totals 13 residues. V gave up 0 bases and J gave up 7 bases, with 9 bases separating them. Germline assignment: CDR1 MGHRA and CDR2 YSYEKL. The CDR3 DNA follows: TGCGCCAGCAGCCAAGAGTGGAGGATTGGCTACACCTTC. It specifies CASSQEWRIGYTF.

The chain has TRBV6-4 and TRBJ2-1, with a tentative D call TRBD2 (7 bases). Trimming pared 1 base from V and 7 bases from J, leaving 14 bases between. This CDR3 comprises 15 residues. Per germline, CDR1 MRHNA and CDR2 SNTAGT. This CDR3 is CASSDWGGSRNEQFF. CDR3 in DNA: TGTGCCAGCAGTGACTGGGGGGGCTCGAGAAATGAGCAGTTCTTC.

The rearrangement uses TRBV29-1 and TRBJ2-1; D possibly corresponds to TRBD1 (5 bases). The ends were cut back, 4 bases at V and 4 bases at J, with 17 bases in the middle. This CDR3 region has 15 residues. Germline V lookup: CDR1 SQVTM, CDR2 ANQGSEA. The CDR3 DNA reads as TGCAGCGTTGCGGCCCATGGACAACGTTACAATGAGCAGTTCTTC. Translating gives CSVAAHGQRYNEQFF.

The chain employs TRBV2 and TRBJ1-6; TRBD1 matches 9 bases. The V and J ends lost 7 bases and 10 bases, in that order; junction bases with no gene match: 5. CDR3 size: 13 residues. Germline values: CDR1 SNHLY, CDR2 FYNNEI. CDR3 sequence: CASTGTGLSPLHF. CDR3 DNA: TGTGCCAGCACCGGGACAGGGTTATCACCCCTCCACTTT.

The gene calls are TRBV24-1 and TRBJ2-1; TRBD2 matches 15 bases. With 3 bases clipped from V and 9 bases from J, the junction kept 8 bases outside the gene matches. CDR3 length: 17 residues. Per germline, CDR1 KGHDR and CDR2 SFDVKD. In DNA, the CDR3 is TGTGCCACCAGTGATGTCGGGACTAGCGGGGGGCAGGGTGAGCAGTTCTTC. This translates into CATSDVGTSGGQGEQFF.

The CDR3 coding sequence is TGTGCCAGCAGTTCCATACTAGGGGCTTTCTTT. It yields the protein CASSSILGAFF. This sequence joins TRBV27 and TRBJ1-1, with D unclear. V shed 4 bases and J shed 11 bases, with 11 bases lying between them. This CDR3 is 11 amino acids long. Germline CDR1 reads MNHEY; CDR2 reads SMNVEV (reference sequence).

The chain has TRBV14 and TRBJ1-2; tentative D call: TRBD1 (6 bases). Trimming removed 0 bases from V and 3 bases from J, with 8 bases in between. The CDR3 covers 14 residues. The germline V gene has CDR1 SGHDN and CDR2 FVKESK. CDR3 amino acids: CASSQDRGDYGYTF. The CDR3 DNA reads as TGTGCCAGCAGCCAAGACAGGGGTGACTATGGCTACACCTTC.

This clone was picked up one time. V usage is TRBV14 and J usage is TRBJ2-1; TRBD2 agrees at 8 bases. V shed 1 base and J 10 bases; nucleotides not matched to a gene: 18. The CDR3 has 18 amino acids. Germline V gene lookup returns CDR1 SGHDN and CDR2 FVKESK. DNA for the CDR3: TGTGCCAGCAGCCAAGGGGTCCACGCGGGGGGCCCCAGAGGGGAGCAGTTCTTC. Protein: CASSQGVHAGGPRGEQFF.

The sample holds one count of this clone. The chain combines TRBV14 with TRBJ1-1; 9 bases agree with TRBD1. This CDR3 spans 15 amino acids. V shed 2 bases and J 5 bases; nucleotides not matched to a gene: 6. Germline loops: CDR1 SGHDN, CDR2 FVKESK. CDR3 bases: TGTGCCAGCAGCCAACGGACAGGGGTCTGGACTGAAGCTTTCTTT. Translating it yields CASSQRTGVWTEAFF.

The V and J genes are TRBV5-1 and TRBJ1-6; 8 bases fit TRBD1. The CDR3 sequence is 15 residues long. Germline trimming cut 4 bases from V and 6 bases from J; bases unmatched to any gene: 6. Germline assignment: CDR1 SGHRS and CDR2 YFSETQ. The CDR3 DNA sequence: TGCGCCAGCAGCGTACAGGGGGACGGTAATTCACCCCTCCACTTT. The encoded protein is CASSVQGDGNSPLHF.

The chain combines TRBV7-2 with TRBJ2-3; D gene ambiguous. The V gene lost 5 bases and the J gene lost 0 bases, with 15 bases spanning the gap. Germline-derived CDR1 and CDR2 are SGHTA and FQGNSA. The CDR3 totals 16 residues. The CDR3 sequence: CASSPGGSFSTDTQYF. In DNA, the CDR3 is TGTGCCAGCAGCCCAGGTGGATCCTTCAGCACAGATACGCAGTATTTT.

This chain connects TRBV7-6 to TRBJ2-2, with TRBD1 identical over 8 bases. V trimming: 1 base; J trimming: 2 bases; junction bases outside the gene matches: 3. Germline V gene data show CDR1 as SGHVS and CDR2 as FNYEAQ. CDR3 length: 16 residues. CDR3 nucleotide sequence: TGTGCCAGCAGCTTAGGGCAGGGGGCAAACACCGGGGAGCTGTTTTTT. It yields the protein CASSLGQGANTGELFF.

The CDR3 loop is CSVNPGQGPEQYF. The CDR3 bases are TGCAGCGTCAACCCAGGACAGGGCCCCGAGCAGTACTTC. V usage is TRBV29-1 and J usage is TRBJ2-7, with 8 bases identical to TRBD1. The CDR3 has 13 residues. Trimming took 6 bases from V and 6 from J; bases not matched to a gene: 10. From germline, CDR1 is SQVTM and CDR2 ANQGSEA.

The J gene is TRBJ2-5, the V gene TRBV7-3; TRBD2 aligns across 9 bases. V lost 5 bases to trimming and J lost 5 bases; unmatched junction nucleotides: 9. Germline CDR1 reads SGHTA; CDR2 reads FQGTGA. The CDR3 is made up of 15 amino acids. CDR3 DNA sequence: TGTGCCAGCAGCGCTGTGACTAGCGGCCCGGAGACCCAGTACTTC. Its protein product is CASSAVTSGPETQYF.

The chain uses TRBV6-2 or TRBV6-3 and TRBJ2-3; a possible D gene is TRBD2 (7 bases). V was pared by 0 bases and J by 4 bases, with 11 bases between. CDR3 length: 15 residues. From germline, CDR1 is MNHEY and CDR2 SVGEGT. The CDR3 loop is CASSYSGGPPDTQYF. In nucleotides, the CDR3 is TGTGCCAGCAGTTACTCGGGGGGGCCCCCAGATACGCAGTATTTT.

The chain links TRBV11-3 to TRBJ1-1; D call uncertain. V was cut by 3 bases and J by 4 bases, with 18 bases left in between. The CDR3 is 16 amino acids. Germline CDR1 reads SGHNT; CDR2 reads YENEEA. The CDR3 reads CASSFEITSPTTEAFF. Here the CDR3 DNA reads TGTGCCAGCAGCTTTGAAATCACATCCCCCACCACTGAAGCTTTCTTT. The entire variable domain, with the rest obtained from reference TRBV11-3 and TRBJ1-1, is as follows: EAGVVQSPRYKIIEKKQPVAFWCNPISGHNTLYWYLQNLGQGPELLIRYENEEAVDDSQLPKDRFSAERLKGVDSTLKIQPAELGDSAVYLCASSFEITSPTTEAFFGQGTRLTVV.

This rearrangement joins TRBV29-1 to TRBJ2-1; tentative D call: TRBD2 (7 bases). The V end lost 7 bases, the J end lost 4 bases, and 20 bases lay between the germline ends. Germline values: CDR1 SQVTM, CDR2 ANQGSEA. This CDR3 has 15 residues. CDR3 amino acids: CSAEGGAEHYNEQFF. The CDR3 DNA reads TGCAGCGCCGAAGGGGGGGCCGAACATTACAATGAGCAGTTCTTC.

The gene calls are TRBV5-1 and TRBJ2-1; possibly TRBD1 for D (6 bases). CDR1 is SGHRS and CDR2 is YFSETQ in the germline V gene. The CDR3 runs 13 residues. Trimming took off 2 bases at V and 10 bases at J, with 13 bases between the two ends. CDR3 DNA: TGCGCCAGCAGCTTACTTGGGACAAACGAGCAGTTCTTC. As protein: CASSLLGTNEQFF.

This clone was observed once. CDR3 amino acids: CASSLERQGNYNEQFF. In nucleotides, the CDR3 is TGCGCCAGCAGCTTGGAAAGACAGGGAAACTACAATGAGCAGTTCTTC. This chain joins TRBV5-1 and TRBJ2-1, with TRBD1 matching 7 bases. CDR1 is SGHRS, CDR2 YFSETQ, per germline. Germline trimming cut 0 bases from V and 3 bases from J; bases unmatched to any gene: 6. This CDR3 has 16 residues.

The rearrangement uses TRBV10-3 and TRBJ2-1; D is ambiguous. Germline-derived CDR1 and CDR2 are ENHRY and SYGVKD. The V gene lost 4 bases and the J gene lost 9 bases, with 13 bases spanning the gap. This CDR3 contains 13 residues. CDR3 amino acids: CAISGTYDGEQFF. The CDR3 DNA is TGTGCCATCAGTGGAACCTATGATGGTGAGCAGTTCTTC.

V and J are TRBV15 and TRBJ1-2; D is possibly TRBD1 (6 bases). Germline assignment: CDR1 LNHNV and CDR2 YYDKDF (reference sequence). V dropped 0 bases and J dropped 5 bases, with 16 bases sitting between them. The CDR3 spans 16 residues. The DNA for the CDR3 is TGTGCCACCAGCAGAGATCTAGAGGGGGTAAGTTATGGCTACACCTTC. Amino acid sequence: CATSRDLEGVSYGYTF.

The chain carries TRBV7-2 and TRBJ1-2, with TRBD1 as a possible D gene (5 bases). Germline-derived CDR1 and CDR2 are SGHTA and FQGNSA. This CDR3 is built from 15 residues. Trimming stripped 1 base from V and 2 bases from J, with 11 bases between. The CDR3 DNA is TGTGCCAGCAGCTTAGGTGCTGGGGGGAACTATGGCTACACCTTC. Translated: CASSLGAGGNYGYTF.